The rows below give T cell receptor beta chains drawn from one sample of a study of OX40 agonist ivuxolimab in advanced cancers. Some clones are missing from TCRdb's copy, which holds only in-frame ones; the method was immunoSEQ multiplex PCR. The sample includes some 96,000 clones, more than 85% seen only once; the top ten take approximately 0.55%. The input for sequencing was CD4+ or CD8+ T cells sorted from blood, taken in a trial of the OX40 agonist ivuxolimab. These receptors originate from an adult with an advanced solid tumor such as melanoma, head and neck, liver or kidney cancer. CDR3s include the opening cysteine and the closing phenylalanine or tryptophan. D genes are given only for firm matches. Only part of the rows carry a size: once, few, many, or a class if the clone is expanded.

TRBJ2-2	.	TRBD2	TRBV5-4	TGTGCCAGCAGCGTGACTAGCGGGATAAGGAGGTCCGGGGAGCTGTTTTTT	CASSVTSGIRRSGELFF
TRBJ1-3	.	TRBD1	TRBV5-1	TGCGCCAGCAGCGGGGGACAGGGTTTGACTGGAAACACCATATATTTT	CASSGGQGLTGNTIYF
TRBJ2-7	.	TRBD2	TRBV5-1	TGCGCCAGCAGCTGGGGGACTAGCGGGTCCTACGAGCAGTACTTC	CASSWGTSGSYEQYF
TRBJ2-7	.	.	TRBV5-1	TGCGCCAGCAGCCCAAGAGGCACCGCCTCCTACGAGCAGTACTTC	CASSPRGTASYEQYF
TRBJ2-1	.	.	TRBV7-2	TGTGCCAGCAGCTTAGTGGGGTTGCGGGTGGGAGGTACCGGGGATGAGCAGTTCTTC	CASSLVGLRVGGTGDEQFF
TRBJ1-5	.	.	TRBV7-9	TGTGCCAGCAGCCCAGGTGGAGGCGGGAATCAGCCCCAGCATTTT	CASSPGGGGNQPQHF
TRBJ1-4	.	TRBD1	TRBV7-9	TGTGCCAGCAGCTTAGGACAGGGGGCTAATGAAAAACTGTTTTTT	CASSLGQGANEKLFF
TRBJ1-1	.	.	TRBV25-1	TGTGCCAGCAGTGAATTCGCCTCCGGGGCTGAAGCTTTCTTT	CASSEFASGAEAFF
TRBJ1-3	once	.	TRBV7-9	TGTGCCAGCAGCTTAGTCGAAGGGTATGGAAACACCATATATTTT	CASSLVEGYGNTIYF
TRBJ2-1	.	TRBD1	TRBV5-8	TGTGCCAGCATCAGGTACCAGGGGGAGTTGGGCAATGAGCAGTTCTTC	CASIRYQGELGNEQFF
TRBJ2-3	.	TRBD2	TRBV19	TGTGCCAGTAGGCAACCGGGACTAGCGGGGACAGATACGCAGTATTTT	CASRQPGLAGTDTQYF
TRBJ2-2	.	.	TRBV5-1	TGCGCCAGCAGCTTGGCCGGGAACACCGGGGAGCTGTTTTTT	CASSLAGNTGELFF
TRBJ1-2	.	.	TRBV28	TGTGCCAGCAGTTCGCAACTCGGGGACTATGGCTACACCTTC	CASSSQLGDYGYTF